The T cell receptor beta chain under discussion was sequenced for a study of neoadjuvant nivolumab and ipilimumab in lung cancer. Comments on this clone: What it binds is unknown.

Germline assignment: CDR1 SGHTA and CDR2 FQGNSA. CDR3 size: 15 residues. V dropped 6 bases and J dropped 7; count of bases not matched to a gene: 10. Sequencing was performed with immunoSEQ multiplex PCR; in TCRdb, only in-frame clones are kept and a portion is missing. The sample lists some 10,000 clones, 60% to 85% occurring once. Study-wide results and caveats: Higher pretherapy blood TCR richness went with higher resected-tumor richness. From pretherapy to surgery, tumor richness and clonality rose with dual therapy. Resected tumors had greater TCR richness and clonality than uninvolved lung.

V usage is TRBV7-2 and J usage is TRBJ2-1; 9 bases line up with TRBD1. This sequence was found in an adult with non-small cell lung cancer. Sequencing was performed on tumor tissue, taken after neoadjuvant nivolumab, alone or with ipilimumab, at or shortly before surgery. The CDR3 DNA sequence: TGTGCCAGCAGTTTCGCGACAGGGGGGAAGAATGAGCAGTTCTTC. This sequence encodes CASSFATGGKNEQFF.